The rows below give T cell receptor beta chains drawn from one sample of a study of blood T cell repertoires in COVID-19. Sequencing used immunoSEQ multiplex PCR; TCRdb keeps in-frame clones, though not all of them. This table has 85,000 to 130,000 clones, approximately 80% appearing once. The sequencing sample was made of peripheral blood. The receptors come from a man aged 55 to 69 with acute or convalescent COVID-19. The CDR3 runs from the conserved cysteine through the conserved F or W. The D gene is left open where the match is weak. Clone size, where shown, is once, few, many, or a class for clones that have expanded.

J: TRBJ1-5
D: .
size: .
V: TRBV2
length: 14
DNA: TGTGCCAGCAGTCTAGGGGGGGGCACACAGCCCCAGCATTTT
CDR3: CASSLGGGTQPQHF

J: TRBJ2-1
D: .
size: .
V: TRBV19
length: 16
DNA: TGTGCCAGTAGTATCGGCGCCGGCAGGGGCTACAATGAGCAGTTCTTC
CDR3: CASSIGAGRGYNEQFF

J: TRBJ1-5
D: TRBD1
size: once
V: TRBV11-2
length: 15
DNA: TGTGCCAGCAGCCTGGGACAGGGGTTCGGTCAGCCCCAGCATTTT
CDR3: CASSLGQGFGQPQHF

J: TRBJ2-3
D: .
size: .
V: TRBV10-3
length: 15
DNA: TGTGCCATCAGTGTAGCGGCCGCTAGCACAGATACGCAGTATTTT
CDR3: CAISVAAASTDTQYF

J: TRBJ1-1
D: TRBD1
size: .
V: TRBV19
length: 14
DNA: TGTGCCAGTAGCACCCGACAGGGAAAGACTGAAGCTTTCTTT
CDR3: CASSTRQGKTEAFF

J: TRBJ2-3
D: TRBD2
size: .
V: TRBV19
length: 18
DNA: TGTGCCAGTAGTATAGATCAGCCGGGACTAGCGGTTCGTGGTACGCAGTATTTT
CDR3: CASSIDQPGLAVRGTQYF

J: TRBJ2-3
D: .
size: once
V: TRBV19
length: 15
DNA: TGTGCCAGTAGTATTTTAGCGGCGGGGACAGATACGCAGTATTTT
CDR3: CASSILAAGTDTQYF

J: TRBJ1-1
D: .
size: .
V: TRBV18
length: 14
DNA: TGTGCCAGCTCACCAGGTTCCGGGAAAACTGAAGCTTTCTTT
CDR3: CASSPGSGKTEAFF

J: TRBJ2-7
D: TRBD2
size: once
V: TRBV5-6
length: 15
DNA: TGTGCCAGCAGCTTAATAGGCGGGAGCATATACGAGCAGTACTTC
CDR3: CASSLIGGSIYEQYF

J: TRBJ1-1
D: TRBD1
size: .
V: TRBV5-4
length: 15
DNA: TGTGCCAGCGCAGCAGGACAGGTTCGTAGCGCTGAAGCTTTCTTT
CDR3: CASAAGQVRSAEAFF

J: TRBJ1-2
D: TRBD1
size: .
V: TRBV10-3
length: 13
DNA: TGTGCCATCAGTAGACAGGGGACCTATGGCTACACCTTC
CDR3: CAISRQGTYGYTF

J: TRBJ2-3
D: .
size: .
V: TRBV10-3
length: 15
DNA: TGTGCCATCAGTGAGTCCGGGGTAGTAGGAGATACGCAGTATTTT
CDR3: CAISESGVVGDTQYF

J: TRBJ2-1
D: TRBD2
size: .
V: TRBV10-3
length: 15
DNA: TGTGCCATCAGTGCCAGGACTAGCGATTACAATGAGCAGTTCTTC
CDR3: CAISARTSDYNEQFF

J: TRBJ2-3
D: TRBD1
size: few
V: TRBV7-3
length: 14
DNA: TGTGCCAGCAGCCCCGGACAGGACACAGATACGCAGTATTTT
CDR3: CASSPGQDTDTQYF

J: TRBJ1-5
D: .
size: .
V: TRBV29-1
length: 13
DNA: TGCAGCGTGGGGGGAGAGATGAATCAGCCCCAGCATTTT
CDR3: CSVGGEMNQPQHF

J: TRBJ2-3
D: TRBD2
size: few
V: TRBV11-3
length: 16
DNA: TGTGCCAGCAGCACCCGACTAGCGAGGAGCACAGATACGCAGTATTTT
CDR3: CASSTRLARSTDTQYF

J: TRBJ2-1
D: .
size: .
V: TRBV5-1
length: 13
DNA: TGCGCCAGCAGCTTGTATATCTACAATGAGCAGTTCTTC
CDR3: CASSLYIYNEQFF

J: TRBJ1-1
D: TRBD1
size: few
V: TRBV2
length: 13
DNA: TGTGCCGGGACAGGGCGAAAGGGCACTGAAGCTTTCTTT
CDR3: CAGTGRKGTEAFF

J: TRBJ2-2
D: TRBD1
size: .
V: TRBV5-1
length: 16
DNA: TGCGCCAGCAGCTTGCCTCGGACAGGGGGTCCCGGGGAGCTGTTTTTT
CDR3: CASSLPRTGGPGELFF

J: TRBJ1-2
D: TRBD1
size: .
V: TRBV10-3
length: 13
DNA: TGTGCCATCAGCGGGGGACAGAACTATGGCTACACCTTC
CDR3: CAISGGQNYGYTF

J: TRBJ1-5
D: .
size: .
V: TRBV29-1
length: 14
DNA: TGCAGCGTGATTCAGAAAGATAGCAATCAGCCCCAGCATTTT
CDR3: CSVIQKDSNQPQHF

J: TRBJ2-7
D: TRBD1
size: .
V: TRBV7-8
length: 14
DNA: TGTGCCAGCAGCTTAGGGGGGACAGTGTACGAGCAGTACTTC
CDR3: CASSLGGTVYEQYF

J: TRBJ2-1
D: TRBD2
size: .
V: TRBV30
length: 14
DNA: TGTGCCTTTTCGACTAGCGGGCTATACAATGAGCAGTTCTTC
CDR3: CAFSTSGLYNEQFF

J: TRBJ2-1
D: TRBD2
size: few
V: TRBV7-3
length: 14
DNA: TGTGCCAGCAGCCAAGCGGGAGTGGGGGATGAGCAGTTCTTC
CDR3: CASSQAGVGDEQFF

J: TRBJ2-1
D: TRBD2
size: .
V: TRBV30
length: 14
DNA: TGTGCCTGGACTAGCGGGGGGGCTCCTTATGAGCAGTTCTTC
CDR3: CAWTSGGAPYEQFF

J: TRBJ1-5
D: .
size: few
V: TRBV19
length: 12
DNA: TGTGCCAGTAGTATCGGAGATCAGCCCCAGCATTTT
CDR3: CASSIGDQPQHF

J: TRBJ1-1
D: .
size: .
V: TRBV7-9
length: 15
DNA: TGTGCCAGCAGCTTTTCGCAGGGAAGTGGGCTAGAAGCTTTCTTT
CDR3: CASSFSQGSGLEAFF

J: TRBJ1-1
D: TRBD1
size: .
V: TRBV5-6
length: 16
DNA: TGTGCCAGCAGCTTGCCGACAGGGGGCGTCAACACTGAAGCTTTCTTT
CDR3: CASSLPTGGVNTEAFF

J: TRBJ2-7
D: TRBD2
size: .
V: TRBV11-2
length: 15
DNA: TGTGCCAGCAGCTTCCTAGCGGGTGCCTCCTACGAGCAGTACTTC
CDR3: CASSFLAGASYEQYF

J: TRBJ1-1
D: TRBD1
size: .
V: TRBV5-1
length: 12
DNA: TGCGCCAGCAGCCAGGGGGACACTGAAGCTTTCTTT
CDR3: CASSQGDTEAFF

J: TRBJ1-2
D: .
size: .
V: TRBV9
length: 16
DNA: TGTGCCAGCAGCGTATACGACGGAGGCACGATTTATGGCTACACCTTC
CDR3: CASSVYDGGTIYGYTF

J: TRBJ2-1
D: TRBD2
size: .
V: TRBV7-6
length: 15
DNA: TGTGCCAGCAGCTCACTAGCGACCACCTACAATGAGCAGTTCTTC
CDR3: CASSSLATTYNEQFF

J: TRBJ2-7
D: .
size: .
V: TRBV30
length: 13
DNA: TGTGCCTGGAGTGAGGGGGGGAGCTACGAGCAGTACTTC
CDR3: CAWSEGGSYEQYF

J: TRBJ2-5
D: TRBD1
size: .
V: TRBV28
length: 14
DNA: TGTGCCAGCAGTGAAGACAGGGGATCCGAGACCCAGTACTTC
CDR3: CASSEDRGSETQYF

J: TRBJ1-4
D: .
size: .
V: TRBV18
length: 17
DNA: TGTGCCAGCTCACTCCGGAATGGAGCCTTGGGTAATGAAAAACTGTTTTTT
CDR3: CASSLRNGALGNEKLFF

J: TRBJ1-1
D: .
size: .
V: TRBV2
length: 12
DNA: TGTGCCACCACAGGTAGAGACACTGAAGCTTTCTTT
CDR3: CATTGRDTEAFF

J: TRBJ1-3
D: .
size: .
V: TRBV6-5
length: 15
DNA: TGTGCCAGCAGGCCGGGGGGGAACTCTGGAAACACCATATATTTT
CDR3: CASRPGGNSGNTIYF

J: TRBJ1-1
D: .
size: .
V: TRBV11-3
length: 13
DNA: TGTGCCAGCAGCCTGTCCGTTTCCACTGAAGCTTTCTTT
CDR3: CASSLSVSTEAFF

J: TRBJ1-5
D: .
size: .
V: TRBV5-6
length: 14
DNA: TGTGCCAGCAGCTTGCAGGGGCTGCGGGAGCCCCAGCATTTT
CDR3: CASSLQGLREPQHF

J: TRBJ2-7
D: TRBD1
size: .
V: TRBV11-3
length: 12
DNA: TGTGCCAGCAGCTTACAGGGGGCCGAGCAGTACTTC
CDR3: CASSLQGAEQYF

J: TRBJ1-4
D: .
size: .
V: TRBV5-1
length: 14
DNA: TGCGCCAGCAGCTTGAACGGGGGTAATGAAAAACTGTTTTTT
CDR3: CASSLNGGNEKLFF

J: TRBJ2-5
D: TRBD2
size: many
V: TRBV30
length: 13
DNA: TGTGCATGGACTAGCGGGGTTCAAGAGACCCAGTACTTC
CDR3: CAWTSGVQETQYF

J: TRBJ1-2
D: .
size: .
V: TRBV5-1
length: 14
DNA: TGCGCCAGCAGCCCGTCCGGCAGGGGTAATGGCTACACCTTC
CDR3: CASSPSGRGNGYTF

J: TRBJ2-1
D: .
size: .
V: TRBV19
length: 16
DNA: TGTGCCAGTAGTATCCAATCAGGGTACTCCTACAATGAGCAGTTCTTC
CDR3: CASSIQSGYSYNEQFF

J: TRBJ2-6
D: .
size: .
V: TRBV28
length: 13
DNA: TGTGCCAGCAGTTTACGTGGGGCCAACGTCCTGACTTTC
CDR3: CASSLRGANVLTF

J: TRBJ1-1
D: TRBD1
size: .
V: TRBV30
length: 16
DNA: TGTGCCTGGAGTGTACTCGGGACAGGGGTGAACACTGAAGCTTTCTTT
CDR3: CAWSVLGTGVNTEAFF